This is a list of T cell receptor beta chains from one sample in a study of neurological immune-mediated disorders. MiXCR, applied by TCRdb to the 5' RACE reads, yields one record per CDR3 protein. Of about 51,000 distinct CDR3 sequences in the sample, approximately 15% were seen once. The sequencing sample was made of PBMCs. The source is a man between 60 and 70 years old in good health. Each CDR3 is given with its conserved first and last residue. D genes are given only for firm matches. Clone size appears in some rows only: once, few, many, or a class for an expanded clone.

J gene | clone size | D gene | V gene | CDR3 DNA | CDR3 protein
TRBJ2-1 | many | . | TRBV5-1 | TGCGCCAGCAGCTACAGGTCTTTTTCCTACAATGAGCAGTTCTTC | CASSYRSFSYNEQFF
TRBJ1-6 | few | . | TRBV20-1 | TGCAGTGCTATGTTCAGAAGCTCCTATAATTCACCCCTCCACTTT | CSAMFRSSYNSPLHF
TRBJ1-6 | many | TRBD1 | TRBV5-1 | TGCGCCAGCAGGTACAGGGGAGATTCACCCCTCCACTTT | CASRYRGDSPLHF
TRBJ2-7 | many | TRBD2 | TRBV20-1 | TGCAGTGCTTCAGGGTCATATAGCGGGAGGACGGGGCAGTACTTC | CSASGSYSGRTGQYF
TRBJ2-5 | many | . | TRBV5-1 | TGCGCCAGCAGCTTGGTCGGCTCGGGGGTCGAGACCCAGTACTTC | CASSLVGSGVETQYF
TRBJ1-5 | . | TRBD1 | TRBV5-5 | TGTGCCAGCAGCCGGACAGGGGAATATCAGCCCCAGCATTTT | CASSRTGEYQPQHF
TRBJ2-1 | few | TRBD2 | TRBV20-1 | TGCAGTGCTAGAGCGGCACTAGCGGCTACCGTGGACTACAATGAGCAGTTCTTC | CSARAALAATVDYNEQFF
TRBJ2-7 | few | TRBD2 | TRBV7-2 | TGTGCCAGCAGCTCCCAGCGGGAGGCCAGCGAGCAGTACTTC | CASSSQREASEQYF
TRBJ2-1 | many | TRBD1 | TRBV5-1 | TGCGCCAGCAGCTTGACAGGGGACACCTTATACAATGAGCAGTTCTTC | CASSLTGDTLYNEQFF
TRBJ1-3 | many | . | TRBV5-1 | TGCGCCAGCAGCTTGGATGGGAGCCGGTCTGGAAACACCATATATTTT | CASSLDGSRSGNTIYF